This T cell receptor (beta chain) was observed in a study of technical replicates of blood from several donors. Trimming cost V 0 bases and J 6 bases, with 11 bases left between them. CDR1 is MGHRA, CDR2 YSYEKL, per germline. There are 14 residues in the CDR3. Produced via immunoSEQ multiplex PCR; TCRdb's table is partial and in-frame only. The data hold around 58,000 clones, with around nine tenths observed a single time. This clonotype was obtained from a human donor in good health. Some clones in this sample may be carry-over from other donors' samples. This sequence joins TRBV4-1 and TRBJ1-1; possible D gene TRBD1, 5 bases. The sample comprised PBMCs. The CDR3 nucleotides read TGCGCCAGCAGCCAAGAGGGCAGGGCCCCTGAAGCTTTCTTT. It encodes CASSQEGRAPEAFF.